The following is a TCR beta chain sequence with its context. This specimen comes from a study of shared T cell receptors in the human thymus. Sequenced by immunoSEQ multiplex PCR; TCRdb stores in-frame clones only, minus some. The table has 600,000 or so clones, 80% to 90% seen once. Germline V gene lookup returns CDR1 MNHEY and CDR2 SVGAGI. Trimming cost V 5 bases and J 9 bases, with 17 bases left between them. There are 15 residues in the CDR3. These data were likewise used in another study, on human thymus T cells.

This TCR derives from a boy under two years old with a congenital heart defect. The sequencing sample was made of thymocytes. V is TRBV6-5 and J is TRBJ1-6; maybe TRBD1 (6 bases). CDR3 bases: TGTGCCAGCAGTGTATCTGGACAGAAAGGTTCACCCCTCCACTTT. It yields the protein CASSVSGQKGSPLHF.